These T cell receptor beta chains were read from a single sample in a study of T cells after yellow fever vaccination. TCRdb re-called the 5' RACE reads with MiXCR, one entry per CDR3 protein. The table records hundreds of thousands of distinct CDR3 sequences, around 20% of them present only once. The sequencing used PBMCs, collected before the yellow fever booster vaccination. These TCRs come from a man between 18 and 29 years old who received the YFV17D yellow fever vaccine. Both conserved end residues are part of each CDR3. D genes are given only for firm matches. Some rows mark clone size as missing; the rest say once, few, many or name a class of expanded clone.

>few|NA|TRBJ2-7|TRBV7-2
TGTGCCAGCAGCTACCGACGGACCTCCGACGAGCAGTACTTC
CASSYRRTSDEQYF
>few|NA|TRBJ2-3|TRBV9
TGTGCCAGCAGCTTTTGGGGGGTTAGCACAGATACGCAGTATTTT
CASSFWGVSTDTQYF
>NA|NA|TRBJ2-2|TRBV7-2
TGTGCCAGCAGCCGTTCAACCACCGGGGAGCTGTTTTTT
CASSRSTTGELFF
>NA|TRBD1|TRBJ2-2|TRBV29-1
TGCAGCGGCGGACAGGGCAAGAACACCGGGGAGCTGTTTTTT
CSGGQGKNTGELFF
>few|NA|TRBJ2-2|TRBV25-1
TGTGCCAGCAGTGACGGGAACGGGGTTGGCGGGGAGCTGTTTTTT
CASSDGNGVGGELFF
>NA|NA|TRBJ2-3|TRBV12-3/TRBV12-4
TGTGCCAGCAGTTTGTGGGGGGGGCGAGGAGATACGCAGTATTTT
CASSLWGGRGDTQYF
>few|NA|TRBJ2-5|TRBV6-2/TRBV6-3
TGTGCCAGCCGGAGTACAGGGCACGAGACCCAGTACTTC
CASRSTGHETQYF
>many|NA|TRBJ1-1|TRBV28
TGTGCCAGCAGTTTTCAGTACTCCAACCCGAACACTGAAGCTTTCTTT
CASSFQYSNPNTEAFF
>NA|TRBD2|TRBJ2-3|TRBV28
TGTGCCAGCAGTGCCGGACTAGCGGGGGGCCGGGATACGCAGTATTTT
CASSAGLAGGRDTQYF
>few|TRBD1|TRBJ2-3|TRBV27
TGTGCCAGCAGTATAAGGGACAGGGGACGGGGTACGCAGTATTTT
CASSIRDRGRGTQYF
>NA|TRBD2|TRBJ2-3|TRBV12-3/TRBV12-4
TGTGCCAGCAGTTCCCCAGCGGGGGGAGGAACAGATACGCAGTATTTT
CASSSPAGGGTDTQYF
>few|NA|TRBJ2-3|TRBV5-1
TGCGCCAGCAGCCTGAACACAAATGCGGATACGCAGTATTTT
CASSLNTNADTQYF
>NA|TRBD2|TRBJ2-1|TRBV4-1
TGCGCCAGCAGCCAAGATCTAGCGGGGGGCTACAATGAGCAGTTCTTC
CASSQDLAGGYNEQFF
>NA|NA|TRBJ1-5|TRBV5-1
TGCGCCAGCAGCTTGGGGGATTTGGCAGGAGGCCAGCCCCAGCATTTT
CASSLGDLAGGQPQHF
>NA|NA|TRBJ2-7|TRBV7-2
TGTGCCAGCAGCTTATACGGGTCGGGGAACTACGAGCAGTACTTC
CASSLYGSGNYEQYF
>few|TRBD1|TRBJ2-2|TRBV24-1
TGTGCCACCAGTGACCCGGGACAGGGATACACCGGGGAGCTGTTTTTT
CATSDPGQGYTGELFF
>NA|NA|TRBJ2-1|TRBV6-5
TGTGCCAGCAGTTACGGGTCAGGAAAGAATGAGCAGTTCTTC
CASSYGSGKNEQFF
>NA|TRBD1|TRBJ2-2|TRBV25-1
TGTGCCAGCGGGGCTTGGACAGGGGCAAACACCGGGGAGCTGTTTTTT
CASGAWTGANTGELFF
>NA|TRBD2|TRBJ2-1|TRBV9
TGTGCCAGCAGCGTAGGAACTAGCGGGGGGGCCGTTGAGCAGTTCTTC
CASSVGTSGGAVEQFF
>NA|NA|TRBJ1-1|TRBV7-9
TGTGCCAGCAGCTTAGTTGGGGGTTTGACTGAAGCTTTCTTT
CASSLVGGLTEAFF
>NA|TRBD1|TRBJ2-3|TRBV7-8
TGTGCCAGCAGCTTAACGCAGGGGGTCACAGATACGCAGTATTTT
CASSLTQGVTDTQYF
>NA|TRBD1|TRBJ2-3|TRBV5-6
TGTGCCAGCAGCTTGGGGGACAGCCGGGGAGATACGCAGTATTTT
CASSLGDSRGDTQYF
>NA|NA|TRBJ2-7|TRBV20-1
TGCAGTGCTAGTCTATTTATAGGCTCCTACGAGCAGTACTTC
CSASLFIGSYEQYF
>NA|NA|TRBJ1-1|TRBV7-9
TGTGCCAGCAGCTTAGGTTTGGACACTGAAGCTTTCTTT
CASSLGLDTEAFF
>NA|NA|TRBJ2-7|TRBV12-3/TRBV12-4
TGTGCCAGCAGTTCTCCGTTGGGGGGCGCCTACGAGCAGTACTTC
CASSSPLGGAYEQYF
>few|TRBD2|TRBJ2-2|TRBV29-1
TGCAGCGTTGGACTAGCGGGGGGGCCCGGGGAGCTGTTTTTT
CSVGLAGGPGELFF
>few|TRBD2|TRBJ2-7|TRBV18
TGTGCCAGCTCACCCCCTTCTAGCGGGGCGCGGGAGCAGTACTTC
CASSPPSSGAREQYF
>few|NA|TRBJ1-1|TRBV5-1
TGCGCCAGCAGCGGCAGGGTGAACACTGAAGCTTTCTTT
CASSGRVNTEAFF
>NA|NA|TRBJ2-3|TRBV5-1
TGCGCCAGCAGCCTCGGGGAGGGGGTCCCAGATACGCAGTATTTT
CASSLGEGVPDTQYF
>few|NA|TRBJ2-2|TRBV24-1
TGTGCCACCAGTGAGACCCAGAAAACCGGGGAGCTGTTTTTT
CATSETQKTGELFF
>NA|NA|TRBJ2-1|TRBV12-3/TRBV12-4
TGTGCCAGCAGTTTAGCGAGTCATGAGCAGTTCTTC
CASSLASHEQFF
>NA|TRBD1|TRBJ1-6|TRBV12-3/TRBV12-4
TGTGCCAGCACCCGGGACAGGGGTAATTCACCCCTCCACTTT
CASTRDRGNSPLHF
>NA|TRBD1|TRBJ1-1|TRBV20-1
TGCAGTGCTAGAGGTGGGACAGGGCCCCCTGAAGCTTTCTTT
CSARGGTGPPEAFF
>few|NA|TRBJ1-6|TRBV6-5
TGTGCCAGCAGTTACCGACAGACTAGCTCCTATAATTCACCCCTCCACTTT
CASSYRQTSSYNSPLHF
>NA|NA|TRBJ1-1|TRBV12-3/TRBV12-4
TGTGCCAGCACCTACCTAGGGGAGCCCGTAGAAGCTTTCTTT
CASTYLGEPVEAFF
>NA|TRBD1|TRBJ1-1|TRBV4-1
TGCGCCAGCAGCCAAGAAACAGGGGTACTCACTGAAGCTTTCTTT
CASSQETGVLTEAFF
>NA|NA|TRBJ1-5|TRBV15
TGTGCCACCTCGACGGGGATACAGCCCCAGCATTTT
CATSTGIQPQHF
>NA|NA|TRBJ1-1|TRBV10-3
TGTGCCACCATTGGACAGAACACTGAAGCTTTCTTT
CATIGQNTEAFF
>few|TRBD1|TRBJ2-2|TRBV6-5
TGTGCCAGCGGACAAACCTTAAGGGGGCCCGGGGAGCTGTTTTTT
CASGQTLRGPGELFF
>NA|NA|TRBJ2-1|TRBV29-1
TGCAGCGTTGAAGATCGCGACAATGAGCAGTTCTTC
CSVEDRDNEQFF
>few|NA|TRBJ2-3|TRBV6-1
TGTGCCACTACCCAGAGGGACCTAGGAGATACGCAGTATTTT
CATTQRDLGDTQYF